This TCR beta chain derives from a study of shared clonotypes between healthy human individuals. General observations from the study: The study found lower generation probabilities in non-shared clonotypes than in those shared by all four donors.

Points on this clone: Its target is not known. This sample includes further DNA sequences coding for the same CDR3.

How the authors handled the data: ImmunoSEQ output lacked quality scores and full-length reads, limiting matched filtering. This table comes from immunoSEQ multiplex PCR, and its TCRdb copy is limited to in-frame clones, with some not included. V and J calls and clone size come straight from that table; D and trimming were deduced from the DNA. Altogether some 1.4 million clones are present, roughly 96% being singletons, with the ten largest covering roughly 1.2%. Only Caucasian adults living in Nashville, Tennessee made up the donor group. The sequence was obtained from a man aged 25-40 years in good health. Source material: naive CD4+ T cells sorted from blood. Specified subset: CD45RA+ positively selected.

The CDR3 loop is CASSEGVEQFF. Written as DNA, the CDR3 is TGTGCCAGCAGTGAAGGGGTTGAGCAGTTCTTC. This chain uses TRBV2 with TRBJ2-1; no firm D call. The CDR3 is 11 residues long. Between the trimmed V and J ends, which lost 1 base and 9 bases, there was a span of 4 bases. Germline CDR1 SNHLY, CDR2 FYNNEI.